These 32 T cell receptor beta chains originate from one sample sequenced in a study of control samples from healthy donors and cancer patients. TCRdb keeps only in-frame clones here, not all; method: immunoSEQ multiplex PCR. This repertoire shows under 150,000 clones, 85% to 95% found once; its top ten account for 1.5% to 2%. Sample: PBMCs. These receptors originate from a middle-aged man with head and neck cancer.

CDR3 protein: CASSYGGNYGYTF. The CDR3 coding sequence is TGTGCCAGCAGTTACGGGGGTAACTATGGCTACACCTTC. The chain joins TRBV6-2 or TRBV6-3 to TRBJ1-2, with a possible D match to TRBD1 (5 bases). The V end was cut by 2 bases, the J end by 1 base, with 5 bases between. This CDR3 comprises 13 residues. Germline V gene data show CDR1 as MNHEY and CDR2 as SVGEGT.

The CDR3, as DNA: TGTGCCAGCAGCTTAGCGAGTAAGAATAATTCACCCCTCCACTTT. The encoded protein is CASSLASKNNSPLHF. The chain is built from TRBV7-2 and TRBJ1-6; no definite D call. CDR1 and CDR2 (germline): SGHTA, FQGNSA. V lost 0 bases and J 5 bases, leaving 8 bases between the germline ends. The CDR3 runs to 15 residues.

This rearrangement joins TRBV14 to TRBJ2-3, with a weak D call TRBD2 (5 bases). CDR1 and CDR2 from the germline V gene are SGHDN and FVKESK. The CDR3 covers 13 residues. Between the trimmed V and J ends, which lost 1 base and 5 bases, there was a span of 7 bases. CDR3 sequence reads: CASSQAGKDTQYF. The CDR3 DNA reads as TGTGCCAGCAGCCAAGCGGGGAAAGATACGCAGTATTTT.

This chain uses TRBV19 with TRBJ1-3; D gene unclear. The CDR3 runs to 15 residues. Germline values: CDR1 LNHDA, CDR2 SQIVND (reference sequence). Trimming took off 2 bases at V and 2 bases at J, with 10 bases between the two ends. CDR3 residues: CASSIRQVTGNTIYF. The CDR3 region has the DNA TGTGCCAGTAGTATACGGCAAGTCACTGGAAACACCATATATTTT. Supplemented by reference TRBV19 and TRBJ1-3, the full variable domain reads DGGITQSPKYLFRKEGQNVTLSCEQNLNHDAMYWYRQDPGQGLRLIYYSQIVNDFQKGDIAEGYSVSREKKESFPLTVTSAQKNPTAFYLCASSIRQVTGNTIYFGEGSWLTVV.

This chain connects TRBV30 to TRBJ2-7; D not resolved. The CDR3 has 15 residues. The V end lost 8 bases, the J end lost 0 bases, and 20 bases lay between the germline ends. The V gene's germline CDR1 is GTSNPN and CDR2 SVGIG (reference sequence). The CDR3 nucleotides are TGTGCCATTTTGGATCGACGGAAGAGCTCCTACGAGCAGTACTTC. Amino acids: CAILDRRKSSYEQYF.

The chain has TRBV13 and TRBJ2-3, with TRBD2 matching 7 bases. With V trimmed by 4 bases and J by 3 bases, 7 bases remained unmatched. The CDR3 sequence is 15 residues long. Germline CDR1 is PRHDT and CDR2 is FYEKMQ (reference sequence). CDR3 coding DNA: TGTGCCAGCAGCTCGGCGGGGGAGTCGACAGATACGCAGTATTTT. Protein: CASSSAGESTDTQYF. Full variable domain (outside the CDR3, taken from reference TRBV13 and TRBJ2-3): AAGVIQSPRHLIKEKRETATLKCYPIPRHDTVYWYQQGPGQDPQFLISFYEKMQSDKGSIPDRFSAQQFSDYHSELNMSSLELGDSALYFCASSSAGESTDTQYFGPGTRLTVL.

CDR3 amino acids: CASSYRGQGSPLHF. For the CDR3, the DNA is TGTGCCAGCAGCTACAGGGGGCAAGGTTCACCCCTCCACTTT. The V and J genes are TRBV7-3 and TRBJ1-6, with TRBD1 matching over 9 bases. The V gene end was trimmed by 4 bases and the J gene end by 9 bases; junction bases not matched to a gene: 4. Germline lookup yields CDR1 SGHTA and CDR2 FQGTGA. The CDR3 is 14 amino acids.

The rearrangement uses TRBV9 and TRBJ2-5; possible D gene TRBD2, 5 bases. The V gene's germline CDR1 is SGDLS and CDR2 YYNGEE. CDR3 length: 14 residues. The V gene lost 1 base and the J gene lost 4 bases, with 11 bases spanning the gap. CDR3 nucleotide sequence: TGTGCCAGCAGCGTATCAACGGGAAGAGAGACCCAGTACTTC. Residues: CASSVSTGRETQYF.

The CDR3 DNA reads TGTGCCAGCAGCTTCCGACTAGCGGGGGGTACCGACGAGCAGTACTTC. Translation gives CASSFRLAGGTDEQYF. V gene TRBV5-4 combines with J gene TRBJ2-7, with 13 bases lining up with TRBD2. V shed 2 bases and J 5 bases; nucleotides not matched to a gene: 7. CDR1 and CDR2 (germline): SGHNT, YYREEE (reference sequence). This CDR3 is 16 amino acids long.

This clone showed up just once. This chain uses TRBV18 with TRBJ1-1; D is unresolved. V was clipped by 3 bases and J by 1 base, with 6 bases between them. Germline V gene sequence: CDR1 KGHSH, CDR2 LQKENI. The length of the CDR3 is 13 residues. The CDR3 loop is CASSPQANTEAFF. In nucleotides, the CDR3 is TGTGCCAGCTCACCGCAGGCGAACACTGAAGCTTTCTTT.

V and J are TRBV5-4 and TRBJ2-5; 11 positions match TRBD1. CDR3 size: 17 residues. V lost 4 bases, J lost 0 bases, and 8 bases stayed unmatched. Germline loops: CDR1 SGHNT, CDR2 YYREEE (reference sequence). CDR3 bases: TGTGCCAGCAGCCCCGGACAGGGGGCTCTGTACCAAGAGACCCAGTACTTC. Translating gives CASSPGQGALYQETQYF.

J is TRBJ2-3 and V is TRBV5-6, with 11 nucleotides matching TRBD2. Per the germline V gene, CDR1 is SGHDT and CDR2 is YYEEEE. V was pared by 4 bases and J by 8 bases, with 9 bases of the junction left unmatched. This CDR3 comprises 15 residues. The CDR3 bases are TGTGCCAGCAGCCCGGGACTAGCGGCCACTGGTACGCAGTATTTT. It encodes CASSPGLAATGTQYF.

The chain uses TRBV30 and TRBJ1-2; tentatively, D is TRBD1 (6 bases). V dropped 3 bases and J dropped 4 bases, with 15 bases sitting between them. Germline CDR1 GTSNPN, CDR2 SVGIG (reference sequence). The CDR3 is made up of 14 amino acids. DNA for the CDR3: TGTGCCTGGAGGGTCCGGGGAGGGGGCTATGGCTACACCTTC. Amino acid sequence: CAWRVRGGGYGYTF.

CDR3 nucleotides: TGTGCCAGCAGCCCACACAGCGGTCCAGGTCAGCCCCAGCATTTT. This codes for CASSPHSGPGQPQHF. The chain combines TRBV7-2 with TRBJ1-5; D not certain. Trimming pared 5 bases from V and 6 bases from J, leaving 17 bases between. Germline V gene data show CDR1 as SGHTA and CDR2 as FQGNSA. CDR3 length: 15 residues.

CDR3 DNA sequence: TGTGCCAGCAGCTTGAATAACTATGGCTACACCTTC. Its translation: CASSLNNYGYTF. This chain connects TRBV5-4 to TRBJ1-2, with no clear D. Germline V CDR1 and CDR2: SGHNT, YYREEE (reference sequence). The CDR3 has 12 amino acids. V was trimmed by 1 base and J by 1 base, leaving 2 bases between them. Filled out from reference TRBV5-4 and TRBJ1-2, the complete variable domain reads ETGVTQSPTHLIKTRGQQVTLRCSSQSGHNTVSWYQQALGQGPQFIFQYYREEENGRGNFPPRFSGLQFPNYSSELNVNALELDDSALYLCASSLNNYGYTFGSGTRLTVV.

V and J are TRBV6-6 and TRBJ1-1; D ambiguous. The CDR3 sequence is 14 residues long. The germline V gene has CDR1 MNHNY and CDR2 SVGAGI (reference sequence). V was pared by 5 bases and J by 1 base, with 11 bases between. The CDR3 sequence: CASSNPPGNTEAFF. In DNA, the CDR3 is TGTGCCAGCAGTAACCCCCCTGGGAACACTGAAGCTTTCTTT.

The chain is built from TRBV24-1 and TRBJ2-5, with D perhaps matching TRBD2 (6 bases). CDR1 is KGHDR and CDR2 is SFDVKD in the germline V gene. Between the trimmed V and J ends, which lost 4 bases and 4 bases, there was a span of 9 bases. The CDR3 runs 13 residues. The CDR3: CATSEGGVETQYF. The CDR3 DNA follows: TGTGCCACCAGTGAGGGCGGGGTAGAGACCCAGTACTTC.

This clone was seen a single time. CDR3 coding DNA: TGTGCCAGCAGCCGCGTAGGGGGCAGCCAAGAGACCCAGTACTTC. Its protein is CASSRVGGSQETQYF. This sequence joins TRBV5-4 and TRBJ2-5; 7 positions agree with TRBD1. J gave up 1 base and V 4 bases, and 7 bases lay outside the gene matches. The CDR3 spans 15 residues. Germline V gene lookup returns CDR1 SGHNT and CDR2 YYREEE (reference sequence).

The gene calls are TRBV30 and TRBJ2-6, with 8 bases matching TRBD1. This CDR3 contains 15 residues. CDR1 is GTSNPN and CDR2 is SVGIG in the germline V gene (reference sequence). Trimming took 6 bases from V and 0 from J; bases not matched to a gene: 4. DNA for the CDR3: TGTGCCTGTAGGGACAGGACCTCTGGGGCCAACGTCCTGACTTTC. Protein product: CACRDRTSGANVLTF.

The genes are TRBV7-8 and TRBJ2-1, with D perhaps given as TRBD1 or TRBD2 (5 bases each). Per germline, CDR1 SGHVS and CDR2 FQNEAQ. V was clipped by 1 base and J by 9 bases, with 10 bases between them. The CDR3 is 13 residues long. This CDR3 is CASSLDSGREQFF. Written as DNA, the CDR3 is TGTGCCAGCAGCTTAGATTCGGGGCGTGAGCAGTTCTTC.

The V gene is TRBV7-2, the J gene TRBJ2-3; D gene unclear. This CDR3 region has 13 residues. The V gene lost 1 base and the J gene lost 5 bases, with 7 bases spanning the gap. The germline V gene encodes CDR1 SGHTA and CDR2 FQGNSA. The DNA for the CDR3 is TGTGCCAGCAGCTTAGGACGAGAAGATACGCAGTATTTT. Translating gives CASSLGREDTQYF.

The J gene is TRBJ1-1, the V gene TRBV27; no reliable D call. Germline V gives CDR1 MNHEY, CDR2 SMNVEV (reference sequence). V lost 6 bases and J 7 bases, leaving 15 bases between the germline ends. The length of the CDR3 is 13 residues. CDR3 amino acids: CASSDGRRGEAFF. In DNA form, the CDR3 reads TGTGCCAGCAGCGACGGTCGGCGTGGTGAAGCTTTCTTT.

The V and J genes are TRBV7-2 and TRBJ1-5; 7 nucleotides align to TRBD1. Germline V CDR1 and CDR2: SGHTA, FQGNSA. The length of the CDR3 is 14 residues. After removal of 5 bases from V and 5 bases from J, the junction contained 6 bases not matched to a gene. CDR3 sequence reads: CASSPGQSYQPQHF. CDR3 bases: TGTGCCAGCAGCCCGGGACAGAGTTATCAGCCCCAGCATTTT. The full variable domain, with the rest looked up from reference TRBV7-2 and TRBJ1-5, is GAGVSQSPSNKVTEKGKDVELRCDPISGHTALYWYRQSLGQGLEFLIYFQGNSAPDKSGLPSDRFSAERTGGSVSTLTIQRTQQEDSAVYLCASSPGQSYQPQHFGDGTRLSIL.

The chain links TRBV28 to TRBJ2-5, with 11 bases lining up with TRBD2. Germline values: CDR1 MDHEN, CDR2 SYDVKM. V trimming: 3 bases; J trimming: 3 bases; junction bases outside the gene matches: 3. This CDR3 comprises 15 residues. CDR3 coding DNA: TGTGCCAGCAGTTTTTTAGCGGGGGGGAAAGAGACCCAGTACTTC. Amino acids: CASSFLAGGKETQYF.

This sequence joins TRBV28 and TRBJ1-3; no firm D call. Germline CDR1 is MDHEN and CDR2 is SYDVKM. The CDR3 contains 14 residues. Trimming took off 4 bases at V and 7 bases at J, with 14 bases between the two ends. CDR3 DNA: TGTGCCAGCAGTTCTCAAAGAGGGCGGAACACCATATATTTT. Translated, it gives CASSSQRGRNTIYF.

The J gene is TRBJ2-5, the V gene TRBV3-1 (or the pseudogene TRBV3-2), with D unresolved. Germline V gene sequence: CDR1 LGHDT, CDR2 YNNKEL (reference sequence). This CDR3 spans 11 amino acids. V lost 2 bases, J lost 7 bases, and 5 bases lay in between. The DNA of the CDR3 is TGTGCCAGCAGCCAAACCGCGACCCAGTACTTC. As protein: CASSQTATQYF.

The CDR3 sequence is CASRIQGTNTEAFF. The DNA of the CDR3 is TGTGCCAGCAGGATACAGGGGACGAACACTGAAGCTTTCTTT. The gene calls are TRBV6-5 and TRBJ1-1; 7 bases line up with TRBD1. V dropped 6 bases and J dropped 1; count of bases not matched to a gene: 5. This CDR3 contains 14 residues. From germline, CDR1 is MNHEY and CDR2 SVGAGI.

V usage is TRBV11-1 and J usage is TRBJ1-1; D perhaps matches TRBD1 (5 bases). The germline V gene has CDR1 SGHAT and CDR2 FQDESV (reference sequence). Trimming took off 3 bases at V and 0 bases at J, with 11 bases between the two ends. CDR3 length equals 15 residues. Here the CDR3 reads CASSFPGAMNTEAFF. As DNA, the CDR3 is TGTGCCAGCAGCTTCCCCGGGGCCATGAACACTGAAGCTTTCTTT.

DNA of the CDR3: TGTGCCAGCAGCTTAAACGACAGGGTGGACACCATATATTTT. Translation: CASSLNDRVDTIYF. The rearrangement joins TRBV7-9 to TRBJ1-3, with TRBD1 identical over 7 bases. The length of the CDR3 is 14 residues. The junction had 6 bases not matched to a gene; V was cut back by 2 bases and J by 8 bases. The germline V gene has CDR1 SEHNR and CDR2 FQNEAQ (reference sequence).

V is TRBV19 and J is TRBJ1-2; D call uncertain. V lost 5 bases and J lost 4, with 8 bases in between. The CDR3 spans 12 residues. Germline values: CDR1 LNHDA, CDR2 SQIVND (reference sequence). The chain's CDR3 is CASSERFYGYTF. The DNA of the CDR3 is TGTGCCAGTAGTGAACGTTTCTATGGCTACACCTTC.

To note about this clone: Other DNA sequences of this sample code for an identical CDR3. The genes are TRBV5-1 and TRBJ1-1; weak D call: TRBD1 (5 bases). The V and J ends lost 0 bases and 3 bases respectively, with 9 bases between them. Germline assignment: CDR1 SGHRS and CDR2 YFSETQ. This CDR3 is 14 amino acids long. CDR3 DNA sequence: TGCGCCAGCAGCTTGGGGCGGGGGGACACTGAAGCTTTCTTT. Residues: CASSLGRGDTEAFF. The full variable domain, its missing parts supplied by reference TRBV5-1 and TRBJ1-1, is KAGVTQTPRYLIKTRGQQVTLSCSPISGHRSVSWYQQTPGQGLQFLFEYFSETQRNKGNFPGRFSGRQFSNSRSEMNVSTLELGDSALYLCASSLGRGDTEAFFGQGTRLTVV.

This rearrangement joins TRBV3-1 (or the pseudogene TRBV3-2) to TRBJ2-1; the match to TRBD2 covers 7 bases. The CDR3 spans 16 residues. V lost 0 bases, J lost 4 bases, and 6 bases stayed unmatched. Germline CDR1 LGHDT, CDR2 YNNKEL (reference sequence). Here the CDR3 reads CASSQDRTRGYNEQFF. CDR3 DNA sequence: TGTGCCAGCAGCCAAGATCGGACTAGAGGGTACAATGAGCAGTTCTTC.